The subject of this entry is one TCR beta chain. These data come from a study of blood T cell repertoires in COVID-19. Study-wide context: Whether acute or convalescent, the COVID-19 samples came from the United States, Italy and Spain. Sources were T cells, B-cell-depleted T cells, or PBMCs; the material itself was cDNA or gDNA.

As handled by the study authors: Cell counts per sample came from amplifying reference gene primers. Assay: immunoSEQ multiplex PCR; the TCRdb copy retains only in-frame clones and omits some. V and J calls and clone size are given by that table; D and trimming were obtained from the DNA. Among 180,000 or so clones, around 83% were seen once, and the ten largest hold almost 5%. After removal of 3 bases from V and 6 bases from J, the junction contained 7 bases not matched to a gene. The germline V gene encodes CDR1 LNHDA and CDR2 SQIVND (reference sequence). This CDR3 spans 15 amino acids. The chain couples TRBV19 to TRBJ2-4; 8 bases align to TRBD1. Input material: peripheral blood. The sequence came from an elderly woman with acute or convalescent COVID-19. The CDR3: CASSIQGARGNIQYF. CDR3 DNA sequence: TGTGCCAGTAGTATCCAGGGGGCGCGGGGAAACATTCAGTACTTC.